This T cell receptor beta chain was documented in a study of shared clonotypes between healthy human individuals. Only CD45RO-negative cells positively selected for CCR7 counted as naive CD8 cells, so terminally differentiated effector memory CD45RA+ cells were excluded. Clones were read by immunoSEQ multiplex PCR, and TCRdb kept only the in-frame ones, dropping some. The sample includes about 2.1 million clones, around 93% of them seen just once. The CDR3 runs 17 residues. The J segment lost 0 bases and the V segment lost 7 bases, leaving 10 bases of the junction unmatched. Germline CDR1 SNHLY, CDR2 FYNNEI.

Sequenced sample: naive CD8+ T cells from PBMCs. This TCR came from a man between 18 and 29 years old in good health. Some clones in this sample may be carry-over from other donors' samples. This sequence joins TRBV2 and TRBJ2-2; 8 bases map to TRBD1. The CDR3 region has the DNA TGTGCCAGCATAGGGGACAGGACAGTGCCGAACACCGGGGAGCTGTTTTTT. Protein product: CASIGDRTVPNTGELFF. The whole variable domain, remainder taken from reference TRBV2 and TRBJ2-2, is EPEVTQTPSHQVTQMGQEVILRCVPISNHLYFYWYRQILGQKVEFLVSFYNNEISEKSEIFDDQFSVERPDGSNFTLKIRSTKLEDSAMYFCASIGDRTVPNTGELFFGEGSRLTVL.